Listed here are 2 T cell receptor beta chains from one sample, sequenced in a study of blood T cell repertoires in COVID-19. Clones were sequenced by immunoSEQ multiplex PCR, and TCRdb holds only the in-frame ones, with some missing. The sample records about 390,000 clones, around 87% being singletons. Material for sequencing was peripheral blood. These receptors all stem from a woman aged 55-70 years with COVID-19, enrolled during active disease.

V usage is TRBV11-2 and J usage is TRBJ2-1, with a weak D call TRBD2 (6 bases). Germline V gene data show CDR1 as SGHAT and CDR2 as FQNNGV. This CDR3 comprises 14 residues. Trimming pared 2 bases from V and 5 bases from J, leaving 10 bases between. The CDR3 protein is CASSLSGGHNEQFF. The CDR3 nucleotides are TGTGCCAGCAGCTTATCCGGAGGGCACAATGAGCAGTTCTTC. The full variable domain, in which reference TRBV11-2 and TRBJ2-1 provide the parts outside the CDR3, is EAGVAQSPRYKIIEKRQSVAFWCNPISGHATLYWYQQILGQGPKLLIQFQNNGVVDDSQLPKDRFSAERLKGVDSTLKIQPAKLEDSAVYLCASSLSGGHNEQFFGPGTRLTVL.

CDR3 in amino acids: CASTPGGRMYNYGYTF. The CDR3 DNA reads as TGTGCCAGTACCCCGGGCGGGCGGATGTACAACTATGGCTACACCTTC. The chain uses TRBV19 and TRBJ1-2; no firm D call. Deletions cut 7 bases from V and 2 bases from J, with 20 bases between. This CDR3 has 16 residues. Germline CDR1 reads LNHDA; CDR2 reads SQIVND (reference sequence).